The clone carrying this T cell receptor beta chain was seen ten or more times. The sample originates from a study of shared clonotypes between healthy human individuals. Germline V gives CDR1 SGHKS, CDR2 YYEKEE (reference sequence). The CDR3 is 15 residues long. The V gene lost 1 base and the J gene lost 1 base, with 10 bases spanning the gap. The data were produced by immunoSEQ multiplex PCR, yet TCRdb's version contains in-frame clones alone and is incomplete. The table records 600,000 to 700,000 clones, around four fifths of them present only once. The clonotype comes from a woman younger than 45 in good health. This chain links TRBV5-5 with TRBJ2-3; D gene unclear. The specimen was memory CD4+ T cells sorted from blood. Subset described: CD45RA-negative fraction. The DNA of the CDR3 is TGTGCCAGCAGCTTGATTTCTATTGGCACAGATACGCAGTATTTT. Translation gives CASSLISIGTDTQYF.